A selection of T cell receptor beta chains follows, all from one sample in a study of CD4 T cells in relation to SARS-CoV-2 and coronaviruses. TCRdb's copy holds only in-frame clones and misses some; the assay was immunoSEQ multiplex PCR. The sample lists approximately 41,000 clones; 77% were seen once. Antigens of these TCRs are unknown. The sequenced sample consisted of memory CD4+ T cells from PBMCs, cultured in vitro. Receptor source: an adult with COVID-19. The CDR3 runs from the conserved cysteine through the conserved F or W. A D gene is named only where the DNA matches it firmly. Expanded clones get a size class; other rows say once, few or many, or leave the size out.

>-|16|TRBD2|TRBV7-9|TRBJ2-2
CASSYGLAGVGGELFF
TGTGCCAGCAGCTACGGACTAGCGGGAGTTGGCGGGGAGCTGTTTTTT
>-|14|-|TRBV3-1/TRBV3-2|TRBJ2-5
CASSHRGAQETQYF
TGTGCCAGCAGCCACAGGGGGGCGCAAGAGACCCAGTACTTC
>-|12|-|TRBV5-1|TRBJ2-7
CASSNPSYEQYF
TGCGCCAGCAGCAATCCCTCCTACGAGCAGTACTTC
>-|15|-|TRBV6-1|TRBJ1-3
CASSEHLQSGNTIYF
TGTGCCAGCAGTGAACACCTACAATCTGGAAACACCATATATTTT
>-|14|-|TRBV19|TRBJ2-5
CASSVSSAFETQYF
TGTGCCAGTAGTGTAAGCTCTGCGTTCGAGACCCAGTACTTC
>-|16|-|TRBV7-9|TRBJ1-4
CASSLLAAAAREKLFF
TGTGCCAGCAGCTTACTCGCGGCAGCCGCAAGGGAAAAACTGTTTTTT
>-|16|TRBD2|TRBV28|TRBJ2-2
CASTSGGTSDTGELFF
TGTGCCAGCACCTCGGGTGGGACTAGCGACACCGGGGAGCTGTTTTTT
>few|14|-|TRBV11-1|TRBJ1-4
CASSIGPRGEKLFF
TGTGCCAGCAGCATCGGGCCACGGGGTGAAAAACTGTTTTTT
>once|13|-|TRBV20-1|TRBJ1-5
CSASLRFVQPQHF
TGCAGTGCTAGTCTTAGGTTCGTTCAGCCCCAGCATTTT
>-|18|TRBD2|TRBV7-3|TRBJ2-1
CASSASGSLLTSYNEQFF
TGTGCCAGCAGCGCCAGCGGGAGCTTACTTACGTCTTACAATGAGCAGTTCTTC
>few|14|TRBD1|TRBV18|TRBJ2-1
CASSPGTGGDEQFF
TGTGCCAGCTCACCAGGGACAGGGGGCGATGAGCAGTTCTTC
>few|13|-|TRBV12-3/TRBV12-4|TRBJ1-6
CASSLSHSGRAHF
TGTGCCAGCAGTTTAAGTCATAGCGGGAGGGCACACTTT
>-|11|-|TRBV4-1|TRBJ2-1
CASSQYNEQFF
TGCGCCAGCAGTCAATACAATGAGCAGTTCTTC
>-|13|-|TRBV28|TRBJ1-4
CASSLGFREKLFF
TGTGCCAGCAGTTTAGGGTTTAGGGAAAAACTGTTTTTT
>few|15|-|TRBV4-1|TRBJ1-4
CASSSRVANGEKLFF
TGCGCCAGCAGCAGTCGTGTCGCAAACGGTGAAAAACTGTTTTTT
>-|14|TRBD2|TRBV6-1|TRBJ2-5
CASSDGGSQETQYF
TGTGCCAGCAGTGACGGGGGGTCCCAAGAGACCCAGTACTTC
>-|18|-|TRBV5-1|TRBJ2-2
CASSHARSGTASSGELFF
TGCGCCAGCAGCCACGCTCGCTCGGGAACAGCATCATCCGGGGAGCTGTTTTTT
>-|13|-|TRBV6-6|TRBJ1-5
CASSYSWAQPQHF
TGTGCCAGCAGTTACTCATGGGCGCAGCCCCAGCATTTT
>-|16|-|TRBV28|TRBJ2-2
CASSLAGQGGTGELFF
TGTGCCAGCAGTTTGGCCGGGCAGGGAGGAACCGGGGAGCTGTTTTTT
>-|17|TRBD2|TRBV15|TRBJ2-2
CATSRDTSGRHTGELFF
TGTGCCACCAGCAGGGACACTAGCGGGAGGCACACCGGGGAGCTGTTTTTT
>-|16|-|TRBV4-1|TRBJ1-1
CASSRGGLWENTEAFF
TGCGCCAGCAGCCGAGGGGGTTTATGGGAGAACACTGAAGCTTTCTTT
>-|14|-|TRBV6-5|TRBJ2-3
CASSSTQTGDTQYF
TGTGCCAGCAGTTCTACCCAAACAGGGGATACGCAGTATTTT
>-|13|-|TRBV15|TRBJ1-4
CATRDGYNEKLFF
TGTGCCACCAGGGACGGATATAATGAAAAACTGTTTTTT
>few|14|-|TRBV3-1/TRBV3-2|TRBJ2-2
CASSQFRDPGELFF
TGTGCCAGCAGCCAATTCAGGGACCCCGGGGAGCTGTTTTTT
>once|19|TRBD1|TRBV19|TRBJ1-2
CASSPAARGTGGVGYGYTF
TGTGCCAGTAGTCCGGCTGCAAGGGGGACAGGGGGCGTCGGCTATGGCTACACCTTC
>-|15|-|TRBV19|TRBJ2-1
CASSIRGDLGNEQFF
TGTGCCAGTAGTATAAGAGGGGACCTAGGCAATGAGCAGTTCTTC
>-|14|-|TRBV3-1/TRBV3-2|TRBJ1-2
CASSPNWGPHGYTF
TGTGCCAGCAGCCCGAATTGGGGGCCTCATGGCTACACCTTC
>once|14|-|TRBV10-3|TRBJ1-6
CAISESKQNSPLHF
TGTGCCATCAGTGAGTCGAAACAGAATTCACCCCTCCACTTT
>once|16|TRBD1|TRBV3-1/TRBV3-2|TRBJ1-3
CASSRADRGIGNTIYF
TGTGCCAGCAGCCGGGCGGACAGGGGCATTGGAAACACCATATATTTT
>once|11|TRBD2|TRBV6-1|TRBJ2-5
CASSLGGSGNF
TGTGCCAGCTCCCTGGGGGGTAGCGGGAACTTC
>few|15|-|TRBV7-6|TRBJ2-3
CASSLFRQSTDTQYF
TGTGCCAGCAGCTTATTTCGTCAGAGCACAGATACGCAGTATTTT
>few|16|TRBD2|TRBV2|TRBJ2-1
CASRLSSGSSYNEQFF
TGTGCCAGCAGACTCTCTAGCGGGAGCTCCTACAATGAGCAGTTCTTC
>once|17|TRBD2|TRBV5-4|TRBJ2-3
CASSLAASGPSTDTQYF
TGTGCCAGCAGCTTGGCCGCTAGCGGACCTTCCACAGATACGCAGTATTTT
>-|16|TRBD1|TRBV19|TRBJ2-3
CASSKPGTESTDTQYF
TGTGCCAGTAGCAAGCCCGGGACAGAAAGCACAGATACGCAGTATTTT
>-|16|TRBD2|TRBV7-9|TRBJ2-7
CASSLATSGGAYEQYF
TGTGCCAGCAGCTTAGCAACTAGCGGGGGTGCCTACGAGCAGTACTTC
>-|13|-|TRBV5-1|TRBJ2-3
CASSSDGQGTQYF
TGCGCCAGCAGCTCCGACGGGCAGGGTACGCAGTATTTT
>-|15|-|TRBV7-9|TRBJ2-7
CASSPSRDTIGEQYF
TGTGCCAGCAGCCCGTCAAGGGACACCATAGGAGAGCAGTACTTC
>-|12|TRBD1|TRBV19|TRBJ1-1
CASSETGLGAFF
TGTGCCAGTAGCGAGACAGGGCTGGGAGCTTTCTTT
>few|16|TRBD2|TRBV27|TRBJ2-3
CASRYIAGVGPDTQYF
TGTGCCAGCAGGTATATAGCGGGAGTGGGCCCAGATACGCAGTATTTT
>-|18|TRBD1|TRBV10-3|TRBJ2-7
CAIIGPQVRTGVSYEQYF
TGTGCCATCATTGGTCCCCAGGTCAGGACAGGGGTCTCCTACGAGCAGTACTTC
>-|13|-|TRBV19|TRBJ2-5
CASRLQGQETQYF
TGTGCCAGTAGATTACAGGGCCAAGAGACCCAGTACTTC
>-|15|TRBD2|TRBV6-2/TRBV6-3|TRBJ2-5
CASSSRLAGEETQYF
TGTGCCAGCAGTTCCCGACTAGCGGGAGAGGAGACCCAGTACTTC
>-|14|-|TRBV10-3|TRBJ2-2
CAIRTDLYAGELFF
TGTGCCATCAGGACAGACCTTTACGCCGGGGAGCTGTTTTTT
>-|17|-|TRBV21-1|TRBJ2-1
CASSKARPGLDYNEQFF
TGTGCCAGCAGCAAAGCGCGTCCGGGACTAGACTACAATGAGCAGTTCTTC
>few|15|-|TRBV6-5|TRBJ2-1
CASSYDPGRYNEQFF
TGTGCCAGCAGTTACGATCCTGGGAGGTACAATGAGCAGTTCTTC
>-|15|-|TRBV7-2|TRBJ2-1
CASSLERSSYNEQFF
TGTGCCAGCAGCTTAGAGCGGAGCTCCTACAATGAGCAGTTCTTC
>-|17|-|TRBV7-9|TRBJ1-1
CASSSGSGTNMNTEAFF
TGTGCCAGCAGCTCCGGTTCCGGGACAAATATGAACACTGAAGCTTTCTTT
>-|14|-|TRBV5-6|TRBJ1-1
CASSRTGVGAEAFF
TGTGCCAGCAGCAGGACGGGGGTTGGGGCTGAAGCTTTCTTT
>once|12|-|TRBV7-8|TRBJ2-5
CASSLAPETQYF
TGTGCCAGCAGCTTAGCCCCCGAGACCCAGTACTTC
>-|12|-|TRBV5-5|TRBJ1-2
CASSWEGFGYTF
TGTGCCAGCAGCTGGGAGGGCTTTGGCTACACCTTC
>-|13|-|TRBV6-6|TRBJ2-5
CASSRSRSETQYF
TGTGCCAGCAGCCGTAGTCGGAGTGAGACCCAGTACTTC
>-|18|TRBD2|TRBV9|TRBJ2-2
CASSDLVASGTNTGELFF
TGTGCCAGCAGCGACCTAGTAGCTAGCGGAACGAACACCGGGGAGCTGTTTTTT
>few|14|-|TRBV28|TRBJ1-2
CASRRRLQGNGYTF
TGTGCCAGCAGACGGCGCTTACAGGGTAACGGCTACACCTTC